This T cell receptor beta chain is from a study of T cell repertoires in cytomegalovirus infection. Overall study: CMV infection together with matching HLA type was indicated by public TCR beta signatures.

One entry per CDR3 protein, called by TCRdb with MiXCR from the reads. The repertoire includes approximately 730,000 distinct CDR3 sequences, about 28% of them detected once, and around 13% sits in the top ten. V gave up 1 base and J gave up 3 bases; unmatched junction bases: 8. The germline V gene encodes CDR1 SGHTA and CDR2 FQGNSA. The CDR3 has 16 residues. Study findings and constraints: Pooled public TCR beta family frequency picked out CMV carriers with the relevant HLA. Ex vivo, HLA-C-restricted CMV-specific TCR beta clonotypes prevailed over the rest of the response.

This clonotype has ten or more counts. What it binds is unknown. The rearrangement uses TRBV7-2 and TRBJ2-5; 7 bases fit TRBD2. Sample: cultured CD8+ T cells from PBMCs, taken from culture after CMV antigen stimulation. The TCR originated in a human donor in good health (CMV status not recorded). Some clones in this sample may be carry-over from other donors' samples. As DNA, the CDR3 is TGTGCCAGCAGCTTAGGCGAAGGGCTAGCGGAAGAGACCCAGTACTTC. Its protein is CASSLGEGLAEETQYF.